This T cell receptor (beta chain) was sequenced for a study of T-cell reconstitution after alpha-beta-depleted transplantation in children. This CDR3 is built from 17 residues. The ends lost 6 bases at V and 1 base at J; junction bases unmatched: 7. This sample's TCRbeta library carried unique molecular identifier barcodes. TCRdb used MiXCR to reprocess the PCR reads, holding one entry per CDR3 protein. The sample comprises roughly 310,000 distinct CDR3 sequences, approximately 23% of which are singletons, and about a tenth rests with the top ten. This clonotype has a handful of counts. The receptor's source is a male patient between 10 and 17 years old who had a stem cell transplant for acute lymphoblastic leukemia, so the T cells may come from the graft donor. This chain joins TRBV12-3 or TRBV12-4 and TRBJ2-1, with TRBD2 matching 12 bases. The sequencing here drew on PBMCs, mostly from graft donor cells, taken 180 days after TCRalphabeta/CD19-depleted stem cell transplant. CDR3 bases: TGTGCCAGCAGGCCTCTAGCGGGAGGGCCTTCCTACAATGAGCAGTTCTTC. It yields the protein CASRPLAGGPSYNEQFF.